The clone carrying this TCR beta chain was picked up many times. In the study's own analysis: The authors used CDR3 differences across clinicopathological groups to build a distant-metastasis classifier for papillary thyroid cancer. Via MiXCR, TCRdb re-called the PCR reads. The V and J calls were not made by the authors but by TCRdb's processing. The table has tens of thousands of clones, roughly 12% seen once. Patients had received no treatment of any kind before thyroid surgery. This sample was taken from a study of metastatic and nonmetastatic thyroid tumors. Study at large: The study looked at repertoires side by side in blood and in tumor or nodule tissue from malignant and benign thyroid patients.

Germline V gene sequence: CDR1 GTSNPN, CDR2 SVGIG (reference sequence). Between the trimmed V and J ends, which lost 3 bases and 5 bases, there was a span of 13 bases. The CDR3 extends over 13 amino acids. This TCR derives from a female donor with papillary thyroid cancer or a benign thyroid nodule (not recorded which). Some clones in this sample may be carry-over from other donors' samples. The J gene is TRBJ1-1, the V gene TRBV30, with D uncertain. The sample taken for sequencing was blood. The CDR3 sequence: CAWSPLQGTEAFF. In DNA, the CDR3 is TGTGCCTGGAGCCCTCTGCAAGGGACTGAAGCTTTCTTT.